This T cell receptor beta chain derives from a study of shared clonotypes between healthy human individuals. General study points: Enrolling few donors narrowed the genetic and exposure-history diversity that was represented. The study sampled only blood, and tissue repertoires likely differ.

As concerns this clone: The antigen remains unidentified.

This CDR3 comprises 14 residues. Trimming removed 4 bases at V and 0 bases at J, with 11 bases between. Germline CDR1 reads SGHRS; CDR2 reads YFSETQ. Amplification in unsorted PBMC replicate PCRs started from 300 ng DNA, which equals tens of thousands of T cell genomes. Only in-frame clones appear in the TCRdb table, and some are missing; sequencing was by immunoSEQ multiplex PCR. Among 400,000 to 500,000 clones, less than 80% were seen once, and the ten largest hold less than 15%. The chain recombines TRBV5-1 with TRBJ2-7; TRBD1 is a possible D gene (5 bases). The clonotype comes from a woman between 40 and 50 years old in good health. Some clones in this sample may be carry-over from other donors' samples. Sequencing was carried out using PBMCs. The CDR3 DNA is TGCGCCAGCAGCCCCCCAAGGGGCTCCTACGAGCAGTACTTC. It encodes CASSPPRGSYEQYF.